This TCR beta chain was sequenced in a study of blood T cell repertoires in COVID-19. The wider study: Specimens from acute and convalescent COVID-19 originated in the United States, Italy and Spain. PBMCs, B-cell-depleted T cells, or T cells provided the cDNA or gDNA that made up the material.

Authors' analysis steps: Cell counts per sample came from amplifying reference gene primers. Using immunoSEQ multiplex PCR, the repertoire was profiled, and TCRdb retains in-frame clones only, with some absent. V, J and clone size are taken as reported in that table, and D and trimming were inferred from the DNA itself. The sample contains 29,000 or so clones, around 84% of which appear only once. The V and J ends lost 5 bases and 0 bases, in that order; junction bases with no gene match: 5. The germline V gene has CDR1 SGHAT and CDR2 FQNNGV. The CDR3 is 16 amino acids. This clone has only one observation.

The rearrangement links TRBV11-2 to TRBJ2-3; the match to TRBD2 covers 10 bases. The source material was peripheral blood. The TCR sequence derives from a human donor in a cohort sampled during active COVID-19. The donor label of this sample is uncertain. The chain's CDR3 is CASSPRLAGSTDTQYF. The CDR3 nucleotides are TGTGCCAGCAGCCCTAGACTAGCGGGTAGCACAGATACGCAGTATTTT. The variable domain in full, with the rest retrieved from reference TRBV11-2 and TRBJ2-3, is EAGVAQSPRYKIIEKRQSVAFWCNPISGHATLYWYQQILGQGPKLLIQFQNNGVVDDSQLPKDRFSAERLKGVDSTLKIQPAKLEDSAVYLCASSPRLAGSTDTQYFGPGTRLTVL.